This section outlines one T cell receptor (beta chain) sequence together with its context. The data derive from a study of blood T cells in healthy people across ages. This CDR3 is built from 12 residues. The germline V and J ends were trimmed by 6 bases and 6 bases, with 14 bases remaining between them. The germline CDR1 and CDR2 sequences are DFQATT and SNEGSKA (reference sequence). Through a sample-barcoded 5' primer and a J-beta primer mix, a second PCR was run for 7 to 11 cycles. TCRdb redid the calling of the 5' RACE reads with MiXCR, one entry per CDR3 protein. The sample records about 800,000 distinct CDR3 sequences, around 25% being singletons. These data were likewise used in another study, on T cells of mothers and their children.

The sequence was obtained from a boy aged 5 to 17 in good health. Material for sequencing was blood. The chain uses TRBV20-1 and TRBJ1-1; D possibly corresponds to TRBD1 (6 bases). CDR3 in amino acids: CSAITGAPEAFF. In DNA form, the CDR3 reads TGCAGTGCCATCACGGGGGCCCCTGAAGCTTTCTTT.